Sequencing of this T cell receptor (beta chain) was carried out in a study of T cell repertoires in cytomegalovirus infection. With regard to this clonotype: The antigen remains unidentified.

TCRdb re-called the reads with MiXCR, one entry per CDR3 protein. The sample includes 570,000 or so distinct CDR3 sequences, almost 40% seen only once; the top ten take around 46%. The sequence derives from a human donor in good health (CMV status not recorded). Some clones in this sample may be carry-over from other donors' samples. This material consisted of cultured PBMCs, taken from culture after CMV antigen stimulation.

The CDR3 region has the DNA TGTGCCAGCAGTTGGACCTACGGGACAGGGGAGGATAGCTCCTACAATGAGCAGTTCTTC. Protein product: CASSWTYGTGEDSSYNEQFF. V and J are TRBV6-2 or TRBV6-3 and TRBJ2-1; 10 bases line up with TRBD1. The CDR3 runs to 20 residues. The germline V gene encodes CDR1 MNHEY and CDR2 SVGEGT. Trimming took 4 bases from V and 0 from J; bases not matched to a gene: 15.